In this sample, the clone carrying this T cell receptor (beta chain) turned up many times. Trimming removed 4 bases at V and 4 bases at J, with 11 bases between. CDR1 and CDR2 (germline): KGHSH, LQKENI. This CDR3 region has 13 residues. Amplification targeted TCR beta CDR3 regions from RNA transcripts. The TCR CDR3 first-round RT-PCR relied on the HTBI primer set. TCRdb analysed the multiplex PCR reads with MiXCR anew, one entry per CDR3 protein. In the table there are some 500,000 distinct CDR3 sequences, roughly 16% of which are singletons. These data are taken from a study of T cells in Graves' hyperthyroidism and ophthalmopathy. Whole-study context: At the time of initial diagnosis and before any treatment, peripheral blood was collected.

PBMCs stemmed from 8.5 to 10 ml fresh peripheral blood. This receptor was identified in a woman in her 30s with Graves' ophthalmopathy. The V call is TRBV18, the J call TRBJ2-7; possibly TRBD2 for D (6 bases). What was sequenced was blood. The CDR3, as DNA: TGTGCCAGCTCACGCGGGACGGAATACGAGCAGTACTTC. Its protein is CASSRGTEYEQYF.